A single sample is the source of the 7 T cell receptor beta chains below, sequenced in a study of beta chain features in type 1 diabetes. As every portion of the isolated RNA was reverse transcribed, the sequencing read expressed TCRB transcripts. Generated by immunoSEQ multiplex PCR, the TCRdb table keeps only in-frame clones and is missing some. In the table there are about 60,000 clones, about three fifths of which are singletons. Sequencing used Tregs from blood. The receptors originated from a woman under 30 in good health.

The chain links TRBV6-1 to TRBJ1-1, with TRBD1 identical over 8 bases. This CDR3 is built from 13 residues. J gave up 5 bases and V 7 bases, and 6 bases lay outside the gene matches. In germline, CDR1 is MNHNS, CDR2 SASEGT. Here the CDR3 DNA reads TGTGCCAGCACCCAGGGGGCACGGACTGAAGCTTTCTTT. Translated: CASTQGARTEAFF.

The CDR3 bases are TGTGCCAGCAGCTTAGAGCCGACAGGGTCACGGCAGTTCTTC. Its protein product is CASSLEPTGSRQFF. This chain joins TRBV11-2 and TRBJ2-1; 7 bases line up with TRBD1. The CDR3 contains 14 residues. The junction had 8 bases not matched to a gene; V was cut back by 0 bases and J by 12 bases. Germline-derived CDR1 and CDR2 are SGHAT and FQNNGV.

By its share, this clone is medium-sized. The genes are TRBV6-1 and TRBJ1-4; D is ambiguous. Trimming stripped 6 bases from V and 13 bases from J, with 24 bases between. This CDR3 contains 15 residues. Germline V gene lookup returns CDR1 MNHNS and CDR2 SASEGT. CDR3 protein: CASRRFLRLGGGLFF. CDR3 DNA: TGTGCCAGCAGGAGGTTTTTGAGGCTGGGAGGTGGACTGTTTTTT.

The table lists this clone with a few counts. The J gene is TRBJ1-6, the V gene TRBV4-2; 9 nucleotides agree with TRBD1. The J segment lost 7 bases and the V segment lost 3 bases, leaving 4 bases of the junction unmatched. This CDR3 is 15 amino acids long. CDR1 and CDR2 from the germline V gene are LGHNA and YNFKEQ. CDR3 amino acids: CASSQSGTGNSPLHF. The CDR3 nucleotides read TGTGCCAGCAGCCAGTCCGGGACAGGGAATTCACCCCTCCACTTT.

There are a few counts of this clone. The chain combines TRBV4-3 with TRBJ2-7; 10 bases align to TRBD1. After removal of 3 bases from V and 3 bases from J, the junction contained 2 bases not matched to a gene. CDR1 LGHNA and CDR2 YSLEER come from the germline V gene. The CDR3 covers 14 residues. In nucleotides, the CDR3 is TGCGCCAGCAGCCACCGGGACAGGGGCTACGAGCAGTACTTC. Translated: CASSHRDRGYEQYF.

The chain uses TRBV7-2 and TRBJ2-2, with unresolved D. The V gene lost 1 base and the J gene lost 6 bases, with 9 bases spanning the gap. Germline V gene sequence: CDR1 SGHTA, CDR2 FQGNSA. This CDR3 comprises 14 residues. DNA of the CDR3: TGTGCCAGCAGCTTAGTTGTGGGCTCCGGGGAGCTGTTTTTT. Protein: CASSLVVGSGELFF.

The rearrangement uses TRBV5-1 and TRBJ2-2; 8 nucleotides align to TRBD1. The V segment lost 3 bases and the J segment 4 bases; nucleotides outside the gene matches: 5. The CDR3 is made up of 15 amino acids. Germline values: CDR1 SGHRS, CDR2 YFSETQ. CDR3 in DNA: TGCGCCAGCAGCTCGACCGGACAGGGCACCGGGGAGCTGTTTTTT. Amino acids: CASSSTGQGTGELFF.